This TCR beta chain was sequenced during a study of T cells in Graves' hyperthyroidism and ophthalmopathy. This clonotype is a singleton in its sample. A much more abundant neighbour one base away suggests this may be a read error. RNA transcripts yielded amplified TCR beta CDR3 regions. TCR CDR3 underwent first-round RT-PCR with the HTBI primer set. One entry per CDR3 protein, called by TCRdb with MiXCR from the multiplex PCR reads. Here the sample spans around 390,000 distinct CDR3 sequences, 13% to 15% being singletons. The germline gives CDR1 DFQATT, CDR2 SNEGSKA (reference sequence). This CDR3 region has 13 residues. J was trimmed by 7 bases and V by 7 bases; bases with no gene match: 9.

Input material: blood. This sequence originates from a woman aged 25 to 39 with Graves' ophthalmopathy. This chain links TRBV20-1 with TRBJ1-5; 8 bases are a match to TRBD1. CDR3 sequence reads: CSVPGQGLQPQHF. The CDR3, as DNA: TGCAGTGTCCCTGGACAGGGCCTCCAGCCCCAGCATTTT.